The 31 T cell receptor beta chains in this list originate from one sample, sequenced in a study of T cell responses to AZD1222 COVID-19 vaccine. Sequencing was performed with immunoSEQ multiplex PCR; in TCRdb, only in-frame clones are kept and a portion is missing. The sample holds 120,000 to 150,000 clones, roughly 87% seen once. The sample in question was peripheral blood, obtained 28 days after the second dose of the MenACWY control vaccine. The origin of the receptors is an adult who received the MenACWY meningococcal vaccine as a control.

This chain connects TRBV5-1 to TRBJ2-1; D remains unclear. This CDR3 region has 15 residues. Trimming left V 1 base short and J 0 bases short, with 8 bases between. Germline CDR1 and CDR2: SGHRS and YFSETQ. This CDR3 reads CASSLPADSYNEQFF. CDR3 DNA: TGCGCCAGCAGCTTGCCGGCGGACTCCTACAATGAGCAGTTCTTC. Supplemented by reference TRBV5-1 and TRBJ2-1, the full variable domain reads KAGVTQTPRYLIKTRGQQVTLSCSPISGHRSVSWYQQTPGQGLQFLFEYFSETQRNKGNFPGRFSGRQFSNSRSEMNVSTLELGDSALYLCASSLPADSYNEQFFGPGTRLTVL.

J is TRBJ1-1 and V is TRBV11-3, with TRBD1 matching over 10 bases. Germline lookup yields CDR1 SGHNT and CDR2 YENEEA. This CDR3 contains 16 residues. V was clipped by 5 bases and J by 0 bases; unmatched bases: 6. CDR3 nucleotide sequence: TGTGCCAGCAGCCCGGGGACAGGGGAGGTGAACACTGAAGCTTTCTTT. As protein: CASSPGTGEVNTEAFF.

The J gene is TRBJ1-1, the V gene TRBV5-1; 7 bases line up with TRBD1. This CDR3 spans 16 amino acids. The trim removed 3 bases at V and 1 base at J, leaving 9 bases unmatched. CDR1 and CDR2 from the germline V gene are SGHRS and YFSETQ. The CDR3 nucleotides are TGCGCCAGCAGCTCGGAACCCGGACAGGAGAACACTGAAGCTTTCTTT. Residues: CASSSEPGQENTEAFF.

The table lists this clone with a count of one. The V gene is TRBV6-5, the J gene TRBJ1-5; no clear D. The germline CDR1 and CDR2 sequences are MNHEY and SVGAGI. Trimming left V 6 bases short and J 9 bases short, with 12 bases between. The CDR3 has 12 amino acids. The CDR3 region is CASSFNTRPQHF. The CDR3 DNA follows: TGTGCCAGCAGCTTCAATACCCGGCCCCAGCATTTT.

The chain couples TRBV27 to TRBJ2-7; 10 bases line up with TRBD1. This CDR3 has 12 amino acids. J gave up 7 bases and V 8 bases, and 5 bases lay outside the gene matches. Germline V gene data show CDR1 as MNHEY and CDR2 as SMNVEV (reference sequence). The CDR3 bases are TGTGCCAGCGAGACAGGGGGCGGGGAGCAGTACTTC. It specifies CASETGGGEQYF.

The chain combines TRBV5-4 with TRBJ1-5; D not resolved. Between the trimmed V and J ends, which lost 0 bases and 5 bases, there was a span of 12 bases. Germline V lookup: CDR1 SGHNT, CDR2 YYREEE (reference sequence). CDR3 length: 15 residues. As DNA, the CDR3 is TGTGCCAGCAGCTTGGAGGCGGGGAGGGATCAGCCCCAGCATTTT. Residues: CASSLEAGRDQPQHF.

This clone occurred a few times. The chain employs TRBV27 and TRBJ2-1, with a possible D match to TRBD2 (6 bases). The CDR3 loop spans 18 amino acids. The V gene's germline CDR1 is MNHEY and CDR2 SMNVEV (reference sequence). Trimming shortened V by 4 bases and J by 0 bases, and 19 bases separated the two germline ends. The CDR3 nucleotides read TGTGCCAGCAGTTCACCCAGTTTAGCGGAATTCTCCTACAATGAGCAGTTCTTC. Residues: CASSSPSLAEFSYNEQFF.

This clone was detected only once. The rearrangement uses TRBV7-3 and TRBJ2-1; D gene uncertain. Looked up from germline, CDR1 is SGHTA and CDR2 is FQGTGA. The CDR3 sequence is 14 residues long. The V gene lost 1 base and the J gene lost 10 bases, with 14 bases spanning the gap. The CDR3 DNA sequence: TGTGCCAGCAGCTTAAATTCTGGAGTGGAGGAGCAGTTCTTC. This sequence encodes CASSLNSGVEEQFF.

This clone was seen only once. V usage is TRBV4-3 and J usage is TRBJ2-7, with D possibly TRBD1 on 6 matching bases. Germline V gives CDR1 LGHNA, CDR2 YSLEER. V was clipped by 0 bases and J by 3 bases, with 12 bases between them. The CDR3 is made up of 15 amino acids. CDR3 loop: CASSQDLEDSYEQYF. CDR3 sequence (DNA): TGCGCCAGCAGCCAAGATCTAGAGGACAGCTACGAGCAGTACTTC.

This chain uses TRBV7-9 with TRBJ1-4; D possibly corresponds to TRBD1 (5 bases). This CDR3 region has 15 residues. Per germline, CDR1 SEHNR and CDR2 FQNEAQ (reference sequence). The V gene lost 4 bases and the J gene lost 0 bases, with 9 bases spanning the gap. CDR3 loop: CASSSGSATNEKLFF. DNA for the CDR3: TGTGCCAGCAGCTCAGGGTCTGCAACTAATGAAAAACTGTTTTTT.

The V and J genes are TRBV5-1 and TRBJ1-2; D call uncertain. CDR3 length: 13 amino acids. Between the trimmed V and J ends, which lost 1 base and 7 bases, there was a span of 11 bases. Per the germline V gene, CDR1 is SGHRS and CDR2 is YFSETQ. This CDR3 is CASSLQGSGGYTF. For the CDR3, the DNA is TGCGCCAGCAGCTTGCAAGGGTCCGGTGGCTACACCTTC.

V is TRBV4-2 and J is TRBJ1-2, with 9 bases matching TRBD1. Looked up from germline, CDR1 is LGHNA and CDR2 is YNFKEQ. The ends lost 4 bases at V and 8 bases at J; junction bases unmatched: 11. The CDR3 has 15 amino acids. The CDR3, as DNA: TGTGCCAGCAGCCCTGAACACGGGACAGGGAAGGGCTACACCTTC. Protein: CASSPEHGTGKGYTF.

The chain recombines TRBV19 with TRBJ1-4, with 8 positions matching TRBD1. This CDR3 has 14 amino acids. V lost 7 bases and J lost 7; bases outside the gene matches: 8. CDR1 and CDR2 (germline): LNHDA, SQIVND (reference sequence). CDR3 in amino acids: CASTKRQGSEKLFF. In nucleotides, the CDR3 is TGTGCCAGTACCAAAAGACAGGGGAGTGAAAAACTGTTTTTT. The variable domain in full, with the rest retrieved from reference TRBV19 and TRBJ1-4, is DGGITQSPKYLFRKEGQNVTLSCEQNLNHDAMYWYRQDPGQGLRLIYYSQIVNDFQKGDIAEGYSVSREKKESFPLTVTSAQKNPTAFYLCASTKRQGSEKLFFGSGTQLSVL.

The chain is built from TRBV5-4 and TRBJ2-3, with 14 bases identical to TRBD2. The CDR3 has 16 residues. The V segment lost 4 bases and the J segment 5 bases; nucleotides outside the gene matches: 6. Looked up from germline, CDR1 is SGHNT and CDR2 is YYREEE (reference sequence). The CDR3 DNA is TGTGCCAGCAGCGAAGGACTAGCGGGAGGTGTAGATACGCAGTATTTT. Translating gives CASSEGLAGGVDTQYF.

A word on this clone: Other DNA variants within this sample encode the same CDR3. The V gene is TRBV7-2, the J gene TRBJ1-6; D gene ambiguous. V lost 3 bases, J lost 7 bases, and 10 bases lay in between. This CDR3 has 14 residues. Germline CDR1 is SGHTA and CDR2 is FQGNSA. The CDR3 sequence is CASSLGQINSPLHF. The CDR3 DNA sequence: TGTGCCAGCAGCTTGGGCCAGATCAATTCACCCCTCCACTTT.

The V and J genes are TRBV10-1 and TRBJ1-6, with a possible D match to TRBD1 (5 bases). Germline CDR1 and CDR2: WNHNN and SYGVQD (reference sequence). V was trimmed by 6 bases and J by 5 bases, leaving 11 bases between them. CDR3 length: 14 amino acids. CDR3 nucleotide sequence: TGCGCCAGCAGAACACAGGAGGATAATTCACCCCTCCACTTT. Its translation: CASRTQEDNSPLHF.

The chain combines TRBV5-1 with TRBJ1-3; no clear D gene. Trimming pared 4 bases from V and 0 bases from J, leaving 14 bases between. There are 16 residues in the CDR3. Germline CDR1 reads SGHRS; CDR2 reads YFSETQ. CDR3 loop: CASSRTVADSGNTIYF. CDR3 in DNA: TGCGCCAGCAGCCGGACCGTGGCAGACTCTGGAAACACCATATATTTT.

The rearrangement links TRBV6-5 to TRBJ1-2; D gene uncertain. CDR1 is MNHEY, CDR2 SVGAGI, per germline. V was clipped by 6 bases and J by 2 bases, with 16 bases between them. The CDR3 length is 15 residues. CDR3 sequence: CASSPLGDGNYGYTF. DNA of the CDR3: TGTGCCAGCAGCCCCTTGGGAGACGGGAACTATGGCTACACCTTC.

The chain uses TRBV4-3 and TRBJ2-3, with D maybe TRBD2 (6 bases). V gave up 0 bases and J gave up 0 bases, with 10 bases separating them. From germline, CDR1 is LGHNA and CDR2 YSLEER. The CDR3 totals 16 residues. The CDR3 region has the DNA TGCGCCAGCAGCCAAGATAACGGGGGAAGCACAGATACGCAGTATTTT. Its protein product is CASSQDNGGSTDTQYF.

The chain has TRBV7-2 and TRBJ2-1, with 12 bases matching TRBD2. The ends lost 5 bases at V and 9 bases at J; junction bases unmatched: 8. CDR1 and CDR2 (germline): SGHTA, FQGNSA. This CDR3 comprises 15 residues. In DNA, the CDR3 is TGTGCCAGCAGCCTTAGGACTAGCGGGAACGGTGAGCAGTTCTTC. This sequence encodes CASSLRTSGNGEQFF.

The chain couples TRBV24-1 to TRBJ1-5; D call uncertain. This CDR3 comprises 12 residues. Germline loops: CDR1 KGHDR, CDR2 SFDVKD. Trimming cost V 5 bases and J 5 bases, with 6 bases left between them. CDR3 amino acids: CATSASDQPQHF. CDR3 bases: TGTGCCACCAGTGCCTCGGATCAGCCCCAGCATTTT.

The V gene is TRBV6-2 or TRBV6-3, the J gene TRBJ1-6, with no clear D. Germline V gene data show CDR1 as MNHEY and CDR2 as SVGEGT. This CDR3 has 13 amino acids. V dropped 4 bases and J dropped 8 bases, with 9 bases sitting between them. CDR3 coding DNA: TGTGCCAGCAGTTGGGCGGACTATTCACCCCTCCACTTT. This translates into CASSWADYSPLHF.

V and J are TRBV4-3 and TRBJ2-1; D gene unclear. V gave up 0 bases and J gave up 2 bases, with 8 bases separating them. This CDR3 comprises 15 residues. CDR1 and CDR2 (germline): LGHNA, YSLEER. CDR3 nucleotides: TGCGCCAGCAGCCAAGAGGAGCGCGCCTACAATGAGCAGTTCTTC. Translation gives CASSQEERAYNEQFF.

The CDR3 region is CASSLELAGYYEQYF. In nucleotides, the CDR3 is TGTGCCAGCAGCTTAGAACTAGCGGGATACTACGAGCAGTACTTC. This chain connects TRBV11-1 to TRBJ2-7; 10 bases line up with TRBD2. The CDR3 is 15 amino acids. From germline, CDR1 is SGHAT and CDR2 FQDESV (reference sequence). With V trimmed by 1 base and J by 3 bases, 3 bases remained unmatched.

The CDR3 DNA is TGCGCCAGCAGCTCTAGCCCTCAACGGGATGAAAAACTGTTTTTT. Protein sequence: CASSSSPQRDEKLFF. The chain combines TRBV5-1 with TRBJ1-4; D ambiguous. The CDR3 consists of 15 residues. Germline V gene lookup returns CDR1 SGHRS and CDR2 YFSETQ. The V gene lost 3 bases and the J gene lost 6 bases, with 15 bases spanning the gap.

The DNA of the CDR3 is TGTGCCTGGAGTAGCGGACTCGGACCTACGCAGTATTTT. Amino acid sequence: CAWSSGLGPTQYF. The rearrangement links TRBV30 to TRBJ2-3; D might be TRBD2 (5 bases). V was trimmed by 2 bases and J by 8 bases, leaving 14 bases between them. Germline assignment: CDR1 GTSNPN and CDR2 SVGIG (reference sequence). CDR3 length equals 13 residues.

The V gene is TRBV5-5, the J gene TRBJ2-2, with a weak D call TRBD2 (5 bases). Trimming left V 0 bases short and J 4 bases short, with 7 bases between. The CDR3 length is 14 residues. CDR1 is SGHKS and CDR2 is YYEKEE in the germline V gene (reference sequence). This CDR3 reads CASSLEGVTGELFF. In DNA, the CDR3 is TGTGCCAGCAGCTTGGAGGGAGTCACCGGGGAGCTGTTTTTT.

The J gene is TRBJ1-1, the V gene TRBV28, with 10 bases identical to TRBD1. CDR1 and CDR2 from the germline V gene are MDHEN and SYDVKM. V shed 6 bases, J shed 7 bases, and the junction held 8 bases outside the gene matches. There are 14 residues in the CDR3. The CDR3 sequence is CASSTGQGYIEAFF. CDR3 bases: TGTGCCAGCAGCACGGGACAGGGGTATATTGAAGCTTTCTTT.

The chain links TRBV6-5 to TRBJ1-2; possibly TRBD1 for D (5 bases). V lost 2 bases, J lost 8 bases, and 12 bases lay in between. This CDR3 comprises 13 residues. The germline CDR1 and CDR2 sequences are MNHEY and SVGAGI. The CDR3 protein is CASSYRGSNGYTF. The CDR3 region has the DNA TGTGCCAGCAGTTACAGGGGTTCAAACGGCTACACCTTC.

This sequence joins TRBV5-1 and TRBJ1-1; D unresolved. V lost 1 base and J lost 5, with 15 bases in between. The CDR3 is made up of 15 amino acids. CDR1 and CDR2 (germline): SGHRS, YFSETQ. Here the CDR3 reads CASSLFSGSHTEAFF. The CDR3 DNA follows: TGCGCCAGCAGCTTGTTTTCCGGCAGCCATACTGAAGCTTTCTTT.

The chain combines TRBV3-1 (or the pseudogene TRBV3-2) with TRBJ2-7; 8 bases align to TRBD1. Germline assignment: CDR1 LGHDT and CDR2 YNNKEL (reference sequence). The V gene end was trimmed by 2 bases and the J gene end by 5 bases; junction bases not matched to a gene: 8. The CDR3 contains 15 residues. The CDR3 spells CASSQLRDRPHEQYF. The DNA of the CDR3 is TGTGCCAGCAGCCAATTACGGGACAGGCCCCACGAGCAGTACTTC.